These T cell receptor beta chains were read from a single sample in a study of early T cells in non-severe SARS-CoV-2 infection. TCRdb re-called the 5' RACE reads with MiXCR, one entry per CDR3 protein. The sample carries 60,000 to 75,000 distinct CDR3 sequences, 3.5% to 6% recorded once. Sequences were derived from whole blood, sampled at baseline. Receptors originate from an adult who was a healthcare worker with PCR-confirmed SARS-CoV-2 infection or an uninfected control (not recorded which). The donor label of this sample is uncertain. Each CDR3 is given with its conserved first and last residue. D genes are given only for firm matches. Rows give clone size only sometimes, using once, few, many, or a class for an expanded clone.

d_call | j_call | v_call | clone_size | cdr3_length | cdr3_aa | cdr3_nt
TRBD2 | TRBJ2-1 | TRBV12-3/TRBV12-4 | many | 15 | CASRVLAGPYNEQFF | TGTGCCAGCAGGGTACTAGCGGGGCCGTACAATGAGCAGTTCTTC
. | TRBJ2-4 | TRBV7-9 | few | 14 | CASSLEPRGSIQYF | TGTGCCAGCAGCTTAGAGCCTCGAGGAAGCATTCAGTACTTC
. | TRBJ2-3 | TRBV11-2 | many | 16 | CASSPYQRGLTDTQYF | TGTGCCAGCAGCCCGTATCAACGGGGTTTGACAGATACGCAGTATTTT
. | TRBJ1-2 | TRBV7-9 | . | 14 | CASSTGTEVYGYTF | TGTGCCAGCAGCACCGGGACGGAGGTCTATGGCTACACCTTC
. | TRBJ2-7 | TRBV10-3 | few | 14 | CAVRNSGGSYEQYF | TGTGCCGTTCGAAATAGCGGCGGATCCTACGAGCAGTACTTC
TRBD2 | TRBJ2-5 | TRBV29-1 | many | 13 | CSVEQTGGETQYF | TGCAGCGTTGAACAAACGGGGGGAGAGACCCAGTACTTC
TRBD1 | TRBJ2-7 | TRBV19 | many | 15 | CASRSTGGQGNEQYF | TGTGCCAGTAGATCAACAGGGGGTCAAGGAAACGAGCAGTACTTC
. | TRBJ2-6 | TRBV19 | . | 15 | CASSIQGTGANVLTF | TGTGCCAGTAGTATACAGGGGACTGGGGCCAACGTCCTGACTTTC
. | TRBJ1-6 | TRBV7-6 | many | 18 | CASSSDGRSSSYNSPLHF | TGTGCCAGCAGCTCCGATGGCAGATCGAGCTCCTATAATTCACCCCTCCACTTT
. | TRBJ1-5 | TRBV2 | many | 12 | CASSVEVQPQHF | TGTGCCAGCAGTGTTGAGGTTCAGCCCCAGCATTTT
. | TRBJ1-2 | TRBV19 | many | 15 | CASTSPLAGDYGYTF | TGTGCCAGTACTAGCCCTCTAGCAGGCGACTATGGCTACACCTTC
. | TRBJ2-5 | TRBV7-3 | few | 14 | CASSLYRDKGTQYF | TGTGCCAGCAGCTTATACCGGGACAAAGGGACCCAGTACTTC
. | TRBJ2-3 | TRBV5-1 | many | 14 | CASRLGPSTDTQYF | TGCGCCAGCAGGCTGGGCCCTAGCACAGATACGCAGTATTTT
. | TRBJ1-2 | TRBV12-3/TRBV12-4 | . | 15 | CASSPTLTANYGYTF | TGTGCCAGCAGTCCCACCTTGACAGCCAACTATGGCTACACCTTC
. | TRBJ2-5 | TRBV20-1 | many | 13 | CSARVVSQETQYF | TGCAGTGCTAGAGTTGTCAGCCAAGAGACCCAGTACTTC
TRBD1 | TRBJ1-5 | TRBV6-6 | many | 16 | CASKQQGARANQPQHF | TGTGCCAGCAAGCAACAGGGGGCGCGGGCCAATCAGCCCCAGCATTTT
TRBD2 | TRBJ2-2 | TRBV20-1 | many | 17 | CSAPGTSGGPNTGELFF | TGCAGTGCTCCCGGGACTAGCGGGGGGCCGAACACCGGGGAGCTGTTTTTT
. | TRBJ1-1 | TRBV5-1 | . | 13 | CASSLAGGPEAFF | TGCGCCAGCAGCTTGGCGGGGGGCCCTGAAGCTTTCTTT
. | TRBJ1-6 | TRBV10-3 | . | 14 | CAISSTGEGAPLHF | TGTGCCATCAGCTCGACAGGAGAGGGGGCACCCCTCCACTTT
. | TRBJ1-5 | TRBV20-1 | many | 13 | CSASRRARQPQHF | TGCAGTGCTAGTAGGAGGGCTCGACAGCCCCAGCATTTT
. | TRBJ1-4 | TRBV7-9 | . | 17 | CASSPRQFIGFGEKLFF | TGTGCCAGCAGCCCCCGTCAATTTATTGGATTCGGAGAAAAACTGTTTTTT
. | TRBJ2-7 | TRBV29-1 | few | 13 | CSVGQGQTYEQYF | TGCAGCGTTGGGCAGGGCCAGACCTACGAGCAGTACTTC
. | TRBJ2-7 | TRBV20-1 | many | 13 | CSASKGGTYEQYF | TGCAGTGCTAGTAAAGGAGGAACCTACGAGCAGTACTTC
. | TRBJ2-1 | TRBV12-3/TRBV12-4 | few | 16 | CASKSRGGQTYNEQFF | TGTGCCAGCAAATCCCGAGGGGGGCAAACCTACAATGAGCAGTTCTTC
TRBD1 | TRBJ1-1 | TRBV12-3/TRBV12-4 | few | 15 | CASSTNTGVVAEAFF | TGTGCCAGCAGTACCAACACAGGGGTGGTCGCTGAAGCTTTCTTT
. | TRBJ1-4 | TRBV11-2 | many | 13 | CASSLGAYEKLFF | TGTGCCAGCAGCTTAGGCGCATATGAAAAACTGTTTTTT
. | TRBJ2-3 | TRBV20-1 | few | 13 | CSAVRGGSDTQYF | TGCAGTGCTGTCCGCGGGGGCTCAGATACGCAGTATTTT
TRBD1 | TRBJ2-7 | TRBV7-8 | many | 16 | CASSLTRQGLRYEQYF | TGTGCCAGCAGCTTAACCCGACAGGGGTTGAGATACGAGCAGTACTTC
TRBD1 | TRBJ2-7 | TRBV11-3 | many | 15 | CASSPGTGGVDEQYF | TGTGCCAGCAGCCCAGGGACAGGGGGCGTGGACGAGCAGTACTTC
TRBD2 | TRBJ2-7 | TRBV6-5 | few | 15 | CASSYGTSGEYEQYF | TGTGCCAGCAGTTACGGGACTAGCGGGGAATACGAGCAGTACTTC
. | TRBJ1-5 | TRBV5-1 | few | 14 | CASSQGGSGQPQHF | TGCGCCAGCAGCCAAGGGGGTTCTGGGCAGCCCCAGCATTTT
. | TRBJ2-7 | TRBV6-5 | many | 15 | CASSYNARGPYEQYF | TGTGCCAGCAGTTACAATGCTCGGGGGCCCTACGAGCAGTACTTC
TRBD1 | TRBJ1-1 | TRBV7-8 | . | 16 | CASSSSGTGFGTEAFF | TGTGCCAGCAGCTCGTCGGGGACAGGGTTTGGGACTGAAGCTTTCTTT
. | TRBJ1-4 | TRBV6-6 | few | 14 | CASSYLGEAEKLFF | TGTGCCAGCAGTTACTTAGGGGAGGCGGAAAAACTGTTTTTT
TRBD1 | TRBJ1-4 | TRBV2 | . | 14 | CASRGTGTNEKLFF | TGTGCCAGCAGGGGGACAGGCACTAATGAAAAACTGTTTTTT
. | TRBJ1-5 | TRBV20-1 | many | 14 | CSARGGSGNQPQHF | TGCAGTGCTAGAGGAGGGAGTGGCAATCAGCCCCAGCATTTT
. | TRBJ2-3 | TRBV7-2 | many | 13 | CASSLVWTDTQYF | TGTGCCAGCAGCTTAGTATGGACAGATACGCAGTATTTT
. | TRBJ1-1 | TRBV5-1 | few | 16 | CASSPSGTPGNTEAFF | TGCGCCAGCAGCCCCTCCGGGACACCTGGGAACACTGAAGCTTTCTTT
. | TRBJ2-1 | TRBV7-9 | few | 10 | CASGWSEQFF | TGTGCCAGCGGGTGGAGTGAGCAGTTCTTC
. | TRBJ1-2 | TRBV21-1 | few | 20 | CASSSQGEEPTRPRHYGYTF | TGTGCCAGCAGCTCCCAAGGGGAAGAGCCTACCCGCCCCAGACATTATGGCTACACCTTC
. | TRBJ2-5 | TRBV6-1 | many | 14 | CASSQGLEAGPQYF | TGTGCCAGCAGCCAGGGACTGGAAGCTGGGCCCCAGTACTTC